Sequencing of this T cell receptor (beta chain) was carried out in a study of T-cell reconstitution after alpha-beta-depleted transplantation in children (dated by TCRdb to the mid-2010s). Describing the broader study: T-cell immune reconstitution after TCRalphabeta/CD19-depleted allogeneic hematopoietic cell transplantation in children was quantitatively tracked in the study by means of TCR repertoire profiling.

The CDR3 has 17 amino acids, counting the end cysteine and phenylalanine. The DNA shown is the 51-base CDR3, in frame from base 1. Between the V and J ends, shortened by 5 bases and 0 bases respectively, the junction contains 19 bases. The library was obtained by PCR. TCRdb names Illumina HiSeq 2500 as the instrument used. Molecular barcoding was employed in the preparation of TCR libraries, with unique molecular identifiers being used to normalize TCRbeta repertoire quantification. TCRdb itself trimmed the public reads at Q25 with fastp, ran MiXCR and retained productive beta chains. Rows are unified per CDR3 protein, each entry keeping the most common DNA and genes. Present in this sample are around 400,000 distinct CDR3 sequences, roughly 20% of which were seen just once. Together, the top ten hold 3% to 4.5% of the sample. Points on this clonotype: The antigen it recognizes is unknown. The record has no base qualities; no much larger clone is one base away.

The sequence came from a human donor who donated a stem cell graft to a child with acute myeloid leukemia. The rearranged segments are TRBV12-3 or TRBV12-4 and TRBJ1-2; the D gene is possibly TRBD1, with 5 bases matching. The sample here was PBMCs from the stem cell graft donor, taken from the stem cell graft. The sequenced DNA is TGTGCCAGCAGTCCAATCGCCTCCGGACATGCTAACTATGGCTACACCTTC. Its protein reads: CASSPIASGHANYGYTF.